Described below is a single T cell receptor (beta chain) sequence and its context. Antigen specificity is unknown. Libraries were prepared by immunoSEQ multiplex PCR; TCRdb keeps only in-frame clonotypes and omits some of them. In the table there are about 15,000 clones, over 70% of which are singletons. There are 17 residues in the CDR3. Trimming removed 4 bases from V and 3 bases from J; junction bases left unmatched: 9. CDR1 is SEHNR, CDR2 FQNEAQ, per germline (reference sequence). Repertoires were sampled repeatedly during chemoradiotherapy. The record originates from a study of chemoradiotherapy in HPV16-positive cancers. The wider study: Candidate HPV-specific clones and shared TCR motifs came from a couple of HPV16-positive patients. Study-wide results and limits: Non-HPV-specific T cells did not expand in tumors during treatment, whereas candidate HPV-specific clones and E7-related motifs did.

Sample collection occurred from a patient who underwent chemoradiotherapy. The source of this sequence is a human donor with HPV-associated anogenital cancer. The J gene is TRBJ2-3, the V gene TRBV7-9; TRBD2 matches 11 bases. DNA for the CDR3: TGTGCCAGCAGCTCGGGACGGCTAGCGGGGGGAACAGATACGCAGTATTTT. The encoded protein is CASSSGRLAGGTDTQYF.